Listed below are T cell receptor beta chains from one sample, sequenced in a study of response to subunit inactivated influenza vaccine. MiXCR, run by TCRdb on the RT-PCR reads, gives a single entry per CDR3 protein. The sample consists of some 180,000 distinct CDR3 sequences, around a tenth of them appearing once. Here the sequenced sample was non-naive T cells sorted from PBMCs, taken on the day of vaccination. These receptors all come from a man aged 50 or older who received an inactivated influenza vaccine. CDR3s include the opening cysteine and the closing phenylalanine or tryptophan. D genes are given only for firm matches. Not every row has a clone size; where given, it reads once, few, many or a size class.

J | V | size | D | DNA | CDR3
TRBJ1-1 | TRBV28 | few | . | TGTGCCAGCACCGGGGGCACTGAAGCTTTCTTT | CASTGGTEAFF
TRBJ1-6 | TRBV15 | . | TRBD1 | TGTGCCACCAGCAGGGGACAGGGGATAGGCTCACCCCTCCACTTT | CATSRGQGIGSPLHF
TRBJ2-7 | TRBV19 | . | TRBD1 | TGTGCCAGTAACTCCGAGGGACAGGGCAGAGAGGAGCAGTACTTC | CASNSEGQGREEQYF
TRBJ2-2 | TRBV5-5 | . | . | TGTGCCAGCAGCCGCATCCCCAGCCGGAGTACCGGGGAGCTGTTTTTT | CASSRIPSRSTGELFF
TRBJ2-5 | TRBV13 | once | . | TGTGCCAGCAGCGAACTAGCAATCGGGGAGACCCAGTACTTC | CASSELAIGETQYF
TRBJ2-5 | TRBV20-1 | few | TRBD2 | TGCAGTGCACAGCCAAGCGGGGGGTACCAAGAGACCCAGTACTTC | CSAQPSGGYQETQYF
TRBJ1-4 | TRBV13 | . | . | TGTGCCAGCAGCTCTATGACGAGTAATGAAAAACTGTTTTTT | CASSSMTSNEKLFF
TRBJ2-5 | TRBV6-5 | many | . | TGTGCCAGCAGTTCGAGGCCGTTAGAGACCCAGTACTTC | CASSSRPLETQYF
TRBJ2-2 | TRBV29-1 | . | . | TGCAGCGTCCGGGCAGTAGGCACCGGGGAGCTGTTTTTT | CSVRAVGTGELFF
TRBJ2-7 | TRBV6-2/TRBV6-3 | many | TRBD2 | TGTGCCAGCAGCCTTACGCTGAGTACTAGCGGGAGGAACTCCTACGAGCAGTACTTC | CASSLTLSTSGRNSYEQYF
TRBJ2-1 | TRBV6-2/TRBV6-3 | many | TRBD2 | TGTGCCAGCAGACTTGGCACTAGCGGGGCGTCCTACAATGAGCAGTTCTTC | CASRLGTSGASYNEQFF
TRBJ2-7 | TRBV5-1 | many | . | TGCGCCAGCAGCTTACAAAGCTCCTACGAGCAGTACTTC | CASSLQSSYEQYF
TRBJ2-1 | TRBV15 | many | . | TGTGCCACCAGCAGAGACCAACTAGCCGATGAGCAGTTCTTC | CATSRDQLADEQFF
TRBJ2-1 | TRBV4-3 | many | . | TGCGCCAGCAGCCAAGAAGGGGGCTCCTACAATGAGCAGTTCTTC | CASSQEGGSYNEQFF
TRBJ2-3 | TRBV18 | few | TRBD1 | TGTGCCAGCTCACCGGTTCAGGGACAGACTCGCACAGATACGCAGTATTTT | CASSPVQGQTRTDTQYF
TRBJ1-1 | TRBV30 | . | . | TGTGCCTGGAGGGTGGATTGGGGGAACACTGAAGCTTTCTTT | CAWRVDWGNTEAFF